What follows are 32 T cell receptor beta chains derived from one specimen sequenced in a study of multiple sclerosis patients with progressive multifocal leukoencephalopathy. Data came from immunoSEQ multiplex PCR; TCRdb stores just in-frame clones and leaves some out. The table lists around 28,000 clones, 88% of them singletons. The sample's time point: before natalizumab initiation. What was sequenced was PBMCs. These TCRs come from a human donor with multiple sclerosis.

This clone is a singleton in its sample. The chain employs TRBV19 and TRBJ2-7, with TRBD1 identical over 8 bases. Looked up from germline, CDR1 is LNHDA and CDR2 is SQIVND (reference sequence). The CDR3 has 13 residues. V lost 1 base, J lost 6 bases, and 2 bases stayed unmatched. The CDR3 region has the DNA TGTGCCAGTAGTATAGGGGACAGGCGCGAGCAGTACTTC. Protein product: CASSIGDRREQYF.

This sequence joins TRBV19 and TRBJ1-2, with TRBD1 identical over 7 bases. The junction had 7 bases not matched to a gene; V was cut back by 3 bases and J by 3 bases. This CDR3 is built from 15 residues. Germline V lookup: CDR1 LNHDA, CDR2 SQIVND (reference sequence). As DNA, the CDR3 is TGTGCCAGTAGTATCGCCGAGGGGGCTCACTATGGCTACACCTTC. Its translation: CASSIAEGAHYGYTF.

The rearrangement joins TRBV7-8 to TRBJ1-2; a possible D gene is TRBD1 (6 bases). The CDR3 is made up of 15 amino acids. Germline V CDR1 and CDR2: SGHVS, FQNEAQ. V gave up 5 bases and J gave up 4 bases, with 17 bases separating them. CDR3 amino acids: CASSQGQPILYGYTF. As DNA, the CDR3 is TGTGCCAGCAGCCAAGGACAGCCCATCCTCTATGGCTACACCTTC.

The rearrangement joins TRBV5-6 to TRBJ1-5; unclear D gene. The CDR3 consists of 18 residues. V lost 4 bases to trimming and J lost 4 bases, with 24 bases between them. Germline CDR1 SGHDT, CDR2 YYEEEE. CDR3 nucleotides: TGTGCCAGCAGCCCCGCGGGAGGATGGCAGTCAAAGAATCAGCCCCAGCATTTT. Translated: CASSPAGGWQSKNQPQHF.

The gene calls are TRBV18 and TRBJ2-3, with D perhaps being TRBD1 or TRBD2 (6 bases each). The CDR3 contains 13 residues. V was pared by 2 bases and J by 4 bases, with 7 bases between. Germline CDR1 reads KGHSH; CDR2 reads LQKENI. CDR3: CASSPRGADTQYF. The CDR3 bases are TGTGCCAGCTCACCAAGGGGGGCAGATACGCAGTATTTT.

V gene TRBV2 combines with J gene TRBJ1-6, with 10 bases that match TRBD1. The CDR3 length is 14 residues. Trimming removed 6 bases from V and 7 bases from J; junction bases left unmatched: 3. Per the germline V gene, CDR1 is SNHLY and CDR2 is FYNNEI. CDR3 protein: CASSGTGENSPLHF. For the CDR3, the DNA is TGTGCCAGCAGCGGGACAGGGGAAAATTCACCCCTCCACTTT.

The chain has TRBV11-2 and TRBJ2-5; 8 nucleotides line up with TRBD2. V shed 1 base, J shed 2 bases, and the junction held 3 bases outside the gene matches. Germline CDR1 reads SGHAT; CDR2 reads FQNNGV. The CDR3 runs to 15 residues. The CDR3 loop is CASSLAGGTQETQYF. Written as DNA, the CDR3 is TGTGCCAGCAGCTTAGCGGGGGGGACGCAAGAGACCCAGTACTTC.

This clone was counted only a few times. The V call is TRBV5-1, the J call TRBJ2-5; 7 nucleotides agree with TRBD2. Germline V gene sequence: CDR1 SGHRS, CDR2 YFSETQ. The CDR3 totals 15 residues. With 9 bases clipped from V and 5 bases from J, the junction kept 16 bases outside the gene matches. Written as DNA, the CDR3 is TGCGCCAAAAACACACTAGCGCTTGAACGGGAGACCCAGTACTTC. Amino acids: CAKNTLALERETQYF.

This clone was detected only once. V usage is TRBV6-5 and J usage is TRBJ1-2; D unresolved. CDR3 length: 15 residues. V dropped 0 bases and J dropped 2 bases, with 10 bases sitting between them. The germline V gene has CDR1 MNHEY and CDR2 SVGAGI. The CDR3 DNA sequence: TGTGCCAGCAGTTACTCTAGTAGACCCAACTATGGCTACACCTTC. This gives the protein CASSYSSRPNYGYTF.

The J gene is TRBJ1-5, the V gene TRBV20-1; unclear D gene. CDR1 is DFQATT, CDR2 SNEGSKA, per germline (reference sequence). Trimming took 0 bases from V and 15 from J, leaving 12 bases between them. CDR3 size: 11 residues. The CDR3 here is CSARDWKGLHF. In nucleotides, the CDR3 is TGCAGTGCTAGAGATTGGAAAGGCCTGCATTTT.

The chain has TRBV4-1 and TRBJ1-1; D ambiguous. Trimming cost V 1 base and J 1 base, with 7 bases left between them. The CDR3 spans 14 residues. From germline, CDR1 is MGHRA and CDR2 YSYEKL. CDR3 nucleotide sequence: TGCGCCAGCAGCCAAGGTTCTTGGAACACTGAAGCTTTCTTT. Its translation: CASSQGSWNTEAFF.

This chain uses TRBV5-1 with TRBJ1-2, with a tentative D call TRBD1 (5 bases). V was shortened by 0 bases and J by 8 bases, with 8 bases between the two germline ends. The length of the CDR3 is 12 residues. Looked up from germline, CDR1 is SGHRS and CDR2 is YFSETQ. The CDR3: CASSLAPGGYTF. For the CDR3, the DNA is TGCGCCAGCAGCTTGGCCCCAGGGGGCTACACCTTC.

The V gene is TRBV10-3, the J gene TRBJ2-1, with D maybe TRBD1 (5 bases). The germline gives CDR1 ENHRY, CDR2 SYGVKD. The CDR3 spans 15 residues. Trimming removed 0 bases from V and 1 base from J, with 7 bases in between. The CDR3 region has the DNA TGTGCCATCAGTGAGTCGGCAGGGTCCTACAATGAGCAGTTCTTC. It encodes CAISESAGSYNEQFF.

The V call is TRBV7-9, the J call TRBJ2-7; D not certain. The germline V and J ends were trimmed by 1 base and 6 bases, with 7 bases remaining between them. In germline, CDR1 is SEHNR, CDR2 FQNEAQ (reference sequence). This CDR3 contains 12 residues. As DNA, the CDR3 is TGTGCCAGCAGCTTAGGGAGTGTCGAGCAGTACTTC. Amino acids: CASSLGSVEQYF.

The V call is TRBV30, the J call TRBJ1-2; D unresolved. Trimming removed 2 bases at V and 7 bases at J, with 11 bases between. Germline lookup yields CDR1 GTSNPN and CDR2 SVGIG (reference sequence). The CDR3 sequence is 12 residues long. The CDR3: CAWSRLYGGYTF. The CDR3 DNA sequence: TGTGCCTGGAGTCGTTTATACGGTGGCTACACCTTC.

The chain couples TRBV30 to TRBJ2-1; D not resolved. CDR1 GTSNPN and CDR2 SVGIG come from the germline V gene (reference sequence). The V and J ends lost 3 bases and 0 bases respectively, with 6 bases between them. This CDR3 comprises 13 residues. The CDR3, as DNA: TGTGCCTGGAGCAGGAACTCCTACAATGAGCAGTTCTTC. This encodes CAWSRNSYNEQFF.

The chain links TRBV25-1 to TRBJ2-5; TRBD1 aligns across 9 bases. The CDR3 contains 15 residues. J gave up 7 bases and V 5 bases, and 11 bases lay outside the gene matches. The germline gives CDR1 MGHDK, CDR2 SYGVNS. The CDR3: CASSPRDRELVTQYF. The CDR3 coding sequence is TGTGCCAGCAGTCCCCGGGACAGGGAGCTGGTGACCCAGTACTTC.

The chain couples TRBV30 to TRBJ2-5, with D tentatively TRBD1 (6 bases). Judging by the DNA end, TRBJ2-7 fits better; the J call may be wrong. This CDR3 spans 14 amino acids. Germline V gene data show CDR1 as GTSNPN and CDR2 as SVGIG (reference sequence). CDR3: CAWSPGRGSYEQYF. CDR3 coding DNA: TGTGCCTGGAGTCCCGGCAGGGGTTCCTACGAGCAGTACTTC.

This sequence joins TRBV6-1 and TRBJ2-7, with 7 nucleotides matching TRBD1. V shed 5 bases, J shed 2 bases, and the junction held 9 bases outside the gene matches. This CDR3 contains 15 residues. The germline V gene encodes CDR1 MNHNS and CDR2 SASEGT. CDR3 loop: CASSRQGQSTYEQYF. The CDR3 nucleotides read TGTGCCAGCAGTCGACAGGGCCAATCCACCTACGAGCAGTACTTC.

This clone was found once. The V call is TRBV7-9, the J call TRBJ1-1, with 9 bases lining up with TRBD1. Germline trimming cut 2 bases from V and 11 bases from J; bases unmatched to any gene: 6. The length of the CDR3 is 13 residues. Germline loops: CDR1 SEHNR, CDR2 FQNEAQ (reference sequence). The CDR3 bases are TGTGCCAGCAGCTTAACAGGGGGCAGAGTGGCTTTCTTT. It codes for CASSLTGGRVAFF.

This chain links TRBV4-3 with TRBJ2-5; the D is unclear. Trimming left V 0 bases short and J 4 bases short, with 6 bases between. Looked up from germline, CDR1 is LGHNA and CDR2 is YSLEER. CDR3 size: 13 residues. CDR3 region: CASSQEPRETQYF. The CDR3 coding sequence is TGCGCCAGCAGCCAAGAACCGCGAGAGACCCAGTACTTC.

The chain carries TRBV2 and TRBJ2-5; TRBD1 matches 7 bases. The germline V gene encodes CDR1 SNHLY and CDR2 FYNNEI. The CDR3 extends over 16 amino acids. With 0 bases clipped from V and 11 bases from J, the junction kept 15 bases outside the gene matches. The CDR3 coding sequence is TGTGCCAGCAGTGAAGCCCCAGTGGTTAGGGGGCGTGAGCAGTACTTC. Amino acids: CASSEAPVVRGREQYF.

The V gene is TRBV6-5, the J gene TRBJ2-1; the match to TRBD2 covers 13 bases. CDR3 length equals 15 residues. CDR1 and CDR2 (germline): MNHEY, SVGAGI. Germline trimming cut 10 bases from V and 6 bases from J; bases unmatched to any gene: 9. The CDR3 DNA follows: TGTGCCACAACAACCGGGACTAGCGGGACCAATGAGCAGTTCTTC. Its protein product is CATTTGTSGTNEQFF.

CDR3 residues: CASNHSNSNQPQHF. The CDR3 DNA is TGTGCCAGCAATCATTCTAATAGCAATCAGCCCCAGCATTTT. The V gene is TRBV6-1, the J gene TRBJ1-5; D is ambiguous. The CDR3 length is 14 residues. The germline gives CDR1 MNHNS, CDR2 SASEGT. Trimming removed 7 bases at V and 0 bases at J, with 10 bases between.

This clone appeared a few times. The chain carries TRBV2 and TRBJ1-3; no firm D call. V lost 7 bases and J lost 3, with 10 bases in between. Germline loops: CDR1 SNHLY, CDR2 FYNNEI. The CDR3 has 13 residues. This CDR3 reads CASTIGYGNTIYF. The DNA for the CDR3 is TGTGCCAGCACGATCGGTTATGGAAACACCATATATTTT.

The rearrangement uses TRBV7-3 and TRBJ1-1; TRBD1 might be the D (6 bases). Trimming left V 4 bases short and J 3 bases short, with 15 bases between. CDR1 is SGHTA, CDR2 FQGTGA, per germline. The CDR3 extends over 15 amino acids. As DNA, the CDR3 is TGTGCCAGCAGCTCTGGGACATCGGGTCACACTGAAGCTTTCTTT. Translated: CASSSGTSGHTEAFF.

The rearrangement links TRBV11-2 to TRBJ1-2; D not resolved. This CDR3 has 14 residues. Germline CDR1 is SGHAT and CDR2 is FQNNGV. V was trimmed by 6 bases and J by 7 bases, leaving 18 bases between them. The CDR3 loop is CASSSAFGDPGYTF. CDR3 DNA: TGTGCCAGCAGTTCCGCCTTCGGGGATCCTGGCTACACCTTC. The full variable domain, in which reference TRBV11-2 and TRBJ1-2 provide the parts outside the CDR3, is EAGVAQSPRYKIIEKRQSVAFWCNPISGHATLYWYQQILGQGPKLLIQFQNNGVVDDSQLPKDRFSAERLKGVDSTLKIQPAKLEDSAVYLCASSSAFGDPGYTFGSGTRLTVV.

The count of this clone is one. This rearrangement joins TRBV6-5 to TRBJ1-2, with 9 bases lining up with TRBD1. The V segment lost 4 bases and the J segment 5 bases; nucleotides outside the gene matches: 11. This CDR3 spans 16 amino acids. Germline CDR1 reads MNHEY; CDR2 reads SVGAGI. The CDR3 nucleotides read TGTGCCAGCAGTTTATCGCAGACCGGGACAGGGTATGGCTACACCTTC. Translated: CASSLSQTGTGYGYTF.

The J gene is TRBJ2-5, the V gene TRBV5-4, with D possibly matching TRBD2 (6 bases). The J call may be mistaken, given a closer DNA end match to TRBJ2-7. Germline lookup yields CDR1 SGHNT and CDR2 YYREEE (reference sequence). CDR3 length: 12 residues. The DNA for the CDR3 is TGTGCCAGCAGCTTCGGAGGGAACGAGCAGTACTTC. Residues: CASSFGGNEQYF.

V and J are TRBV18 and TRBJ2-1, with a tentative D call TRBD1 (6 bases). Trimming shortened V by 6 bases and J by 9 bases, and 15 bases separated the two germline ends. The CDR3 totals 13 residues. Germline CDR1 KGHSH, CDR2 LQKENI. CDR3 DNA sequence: TGTGCCAGCTCCACAGTGGGGGCGCGTGAGCAGTTCTTC. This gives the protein CASSTVGAREQFF.

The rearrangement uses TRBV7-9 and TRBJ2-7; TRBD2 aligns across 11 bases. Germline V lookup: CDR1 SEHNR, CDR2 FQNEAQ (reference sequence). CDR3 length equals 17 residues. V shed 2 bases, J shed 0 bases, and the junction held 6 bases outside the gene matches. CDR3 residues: CASSLSSGGTPSYEQYF. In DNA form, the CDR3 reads TGTGCCAGCAGCTTATCTAGCGGGGGGACCCCCTCCTACGAGCAGTACTTC. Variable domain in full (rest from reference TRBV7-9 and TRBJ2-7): DTGVSQNPRHKITKRGQNVTFRCDPISEHNRLYWYRQTLGQGPEFLTYFQNEAQLEKSRLLSDRFSAERPKGSFSTLEIQRTEQGDSAMYLCASSLSSGGTPSYEQYFGPGTRLTVT.

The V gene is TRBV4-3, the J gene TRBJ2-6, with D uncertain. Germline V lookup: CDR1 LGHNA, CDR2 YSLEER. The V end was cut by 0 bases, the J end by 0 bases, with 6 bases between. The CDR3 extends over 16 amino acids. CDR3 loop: CASSQDHSSGANVLTF. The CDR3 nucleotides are TGCGCCAGCAGCCAAGATCACAGCTCTGGGGCCAACGTCCTGACTTTC.